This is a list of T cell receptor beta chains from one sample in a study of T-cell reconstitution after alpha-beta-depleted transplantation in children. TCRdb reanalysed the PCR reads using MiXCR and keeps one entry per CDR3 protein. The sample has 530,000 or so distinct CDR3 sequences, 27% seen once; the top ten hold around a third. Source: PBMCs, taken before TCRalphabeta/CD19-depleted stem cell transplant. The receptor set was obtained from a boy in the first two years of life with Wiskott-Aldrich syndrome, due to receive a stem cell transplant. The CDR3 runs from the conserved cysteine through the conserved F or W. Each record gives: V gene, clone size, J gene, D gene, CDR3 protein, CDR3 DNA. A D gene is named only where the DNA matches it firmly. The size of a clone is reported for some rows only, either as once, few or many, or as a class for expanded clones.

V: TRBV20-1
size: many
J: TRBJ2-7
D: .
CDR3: CSASSLLRRATYEQYF
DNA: TGCAGTGCTAGTTCGCTCCTCCGCAGGGCTACCTACGAGCAGTACTTC

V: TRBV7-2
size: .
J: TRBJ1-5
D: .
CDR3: CASSRFTDQPQHF
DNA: TGTGCCAGCAGCCGATTTACAGATCAGCCCCAGCATTTT

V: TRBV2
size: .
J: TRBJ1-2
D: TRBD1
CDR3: CASRNFRDSYGYTF
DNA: TGTGCCAGCAGAAACTTTAGGGACAGCTATGGCTACACCTTC

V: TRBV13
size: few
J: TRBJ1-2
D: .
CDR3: CASSRSYGYTF
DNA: TGTGCCAGCAGCCGGTCGTATGGCTACACCTTC

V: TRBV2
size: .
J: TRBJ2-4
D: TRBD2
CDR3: CASSEQSGDIQYF
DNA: TGTGCCAGCAGTGAGCAGAGCGGGGACATTCAGTACTTC

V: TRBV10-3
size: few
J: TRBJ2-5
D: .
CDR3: CAISESYGTQYF
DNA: TGTGCCATCAGTGAGTCGTACGGGACCCAGTACTTC

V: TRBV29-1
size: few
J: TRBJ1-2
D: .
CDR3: CSVDAGAVSYTF
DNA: TGCAGCGTTGACGCGGGGGCGGTTAGCTACACCTTC

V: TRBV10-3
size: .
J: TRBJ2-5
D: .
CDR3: CATCASSQETQYF
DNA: TGTGCCACTTGTGCGAGTTCCCAAGAGACCCAGTACTTC

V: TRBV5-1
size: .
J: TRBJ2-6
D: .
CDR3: CASSLLKVLSSGANVLTF
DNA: TGCGCCAGCAGCTTGTTGAAAGTGTTAAGCTCTGGGGCCAACGTCCTGACTTTC

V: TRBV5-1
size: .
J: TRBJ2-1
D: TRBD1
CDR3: CASSSNILDRGLYNEQFF
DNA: TGCGCCAGCAGCTCAAACATCCTTGACAGGGGCCTTTACAATGAGCAGTTCTTC

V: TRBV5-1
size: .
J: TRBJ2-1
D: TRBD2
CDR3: CASSFRTSGRSGEQFF
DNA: TGCGCCAGCAGCTTCCGAACTAGCGGGAGATCCGGTGAGCAGTTCTTC

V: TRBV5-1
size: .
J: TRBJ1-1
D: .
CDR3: CASTDTVNTEAFF
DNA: TGCGCCAGCACCGATACAGTGAACACTGAAGCTTTCTTT